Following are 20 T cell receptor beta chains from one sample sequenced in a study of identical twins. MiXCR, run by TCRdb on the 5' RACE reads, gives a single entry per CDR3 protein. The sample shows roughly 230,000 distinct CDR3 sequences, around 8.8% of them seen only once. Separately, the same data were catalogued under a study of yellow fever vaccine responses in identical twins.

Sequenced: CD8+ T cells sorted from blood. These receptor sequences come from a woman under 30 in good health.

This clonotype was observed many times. This CDR3 is CSVEGTGNYEQYF. DNA for the CDR3: TGCAGCGTTGAAGGTACAGGGAACTACGAGCAGTACTTC. This chain connects TRBV29-1 to TRBJ2-7, with D perhaps TRBD1 (6 bases). CDR3 length: 13 amino acids. The V gene's germline CDR1 is SQVTM and CDR2 ANQGSEA. The V gene lost 1 base and the J gene lost 3 bases, with 10 bases spanning the gap.

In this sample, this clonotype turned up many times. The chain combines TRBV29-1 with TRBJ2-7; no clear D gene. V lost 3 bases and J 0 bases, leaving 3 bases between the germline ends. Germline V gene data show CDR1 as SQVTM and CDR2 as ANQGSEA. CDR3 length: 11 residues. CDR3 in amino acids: CSVESSYEQYF. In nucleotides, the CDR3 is TGCAGCGTTGAGAGCTCCTACGAGCAGTACTTC.

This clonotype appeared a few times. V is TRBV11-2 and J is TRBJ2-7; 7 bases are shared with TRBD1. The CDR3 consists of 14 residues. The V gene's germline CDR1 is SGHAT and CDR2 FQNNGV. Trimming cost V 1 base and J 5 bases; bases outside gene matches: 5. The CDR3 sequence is CASSLVPTGNEQYF. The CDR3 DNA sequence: TGTGCCAGCAGCTTAGTCCCGACAGGGAACGAGCAGTACTTC.

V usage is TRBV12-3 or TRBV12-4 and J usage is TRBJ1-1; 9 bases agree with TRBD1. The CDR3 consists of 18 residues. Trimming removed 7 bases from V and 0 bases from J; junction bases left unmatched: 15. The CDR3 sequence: CASNFPPPGQGLNTEAFF. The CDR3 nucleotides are TGTGCCAGCAACTTCCCACCCCCGGGACAGGGATTGAACACTGAAGCTTTCTTT.

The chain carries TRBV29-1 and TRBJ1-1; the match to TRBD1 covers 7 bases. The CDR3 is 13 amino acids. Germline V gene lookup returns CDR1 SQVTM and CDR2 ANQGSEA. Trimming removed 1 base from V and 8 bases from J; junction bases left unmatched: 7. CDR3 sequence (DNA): TGCAGCGTTGAAGGGGGCAGGGGGATCGAAGCTTTCTTT. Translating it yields CSVEGGRGIEAFF. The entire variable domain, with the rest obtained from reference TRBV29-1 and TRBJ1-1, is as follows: SAVISQKPSRDICQRGTSLTIQCQVDSQVTMMFWYRQQPGQSLTLIATANQGSEATYESGFVIDKFPISRPNLTFSTLTVSNMSPEDSSIYLCSVEGGRGIEAFFGQGTRLTVV.

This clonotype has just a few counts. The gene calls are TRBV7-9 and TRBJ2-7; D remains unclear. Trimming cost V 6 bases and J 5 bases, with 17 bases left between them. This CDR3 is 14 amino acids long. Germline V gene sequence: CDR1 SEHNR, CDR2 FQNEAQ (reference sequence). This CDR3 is CASSYQSRVDEQYF. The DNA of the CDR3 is TGTGCCAGCAGTTACCAATCTCGGGTGGACGAGCAGTACTTC.

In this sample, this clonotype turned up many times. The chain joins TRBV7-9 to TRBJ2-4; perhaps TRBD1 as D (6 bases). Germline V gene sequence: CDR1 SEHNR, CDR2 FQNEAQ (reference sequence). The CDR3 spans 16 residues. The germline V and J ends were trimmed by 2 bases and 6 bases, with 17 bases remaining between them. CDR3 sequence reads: CASSLSTGQALNIQYF. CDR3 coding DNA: TGTGCCAGCAGCTTATCGACAGGCCAAGCCTTAAACATTCAGTACTTC.

The CDR3 DNA follows: TGTGCCAGCAGCGTAGCAGGACTAGCGGGGGGCTCCGGAGATACGCAGTATTTT. It encodes CASSVAGLAGGSGDTQYF. The rearrangement uses TRBV9 and TRBJ2-3; 14 bases fit TRBD2. Germline values: CDR1 SGDLS, CDR2 YYNGEE. V trimming: 0 bases; J trimming: 5 bases; junction bases outside the gene matches: 8. CDR3 length: 18 residues.

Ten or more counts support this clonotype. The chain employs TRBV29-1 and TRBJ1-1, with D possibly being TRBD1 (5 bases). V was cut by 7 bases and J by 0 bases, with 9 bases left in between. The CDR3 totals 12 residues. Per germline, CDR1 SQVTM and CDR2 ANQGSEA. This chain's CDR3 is CSAQGMNTEAFF. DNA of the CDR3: TGCAGCGCTCAGGGTATGAACACTGAAGCTTTCTTT. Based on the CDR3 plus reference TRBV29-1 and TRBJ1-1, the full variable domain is SAVISQKPSRDICQRGTSLTIQCQVDSQVTMMFWYRQQPGQSLTLIATANQGSEATYESGFVIDKFPISRPNLTFSTLTVSNMSPEDSSIYLCSAQGMNTEAFFGQGTRLTVV.

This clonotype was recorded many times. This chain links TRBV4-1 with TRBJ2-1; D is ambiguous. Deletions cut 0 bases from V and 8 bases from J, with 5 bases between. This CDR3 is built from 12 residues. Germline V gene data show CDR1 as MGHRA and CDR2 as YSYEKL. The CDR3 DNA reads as TGCGCCAGCAGCCAAGAGGGCGATGAGCAGTTCTTC. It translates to CASSQEGDEQFF.

The CDR3 coding sequence is TGTGCCAGCAGCTTAGCGGGACTAGCGGGACTGCTCACAGATACGCAGTATTTT. Residues: CASSLAGLAGLLTDTQYF. V is TRBV11-1 and J is TRBJ2-3; the match to TRBD2 covers 13 bases. The CDR3 length is 18 residues. Germline trimming cut 0 bases from V and 2 bases from J; bases unmatched to any gene: 5. The germline CDR1 and CDR2 sequences are SGHAT and FQDESV (reference sequence).

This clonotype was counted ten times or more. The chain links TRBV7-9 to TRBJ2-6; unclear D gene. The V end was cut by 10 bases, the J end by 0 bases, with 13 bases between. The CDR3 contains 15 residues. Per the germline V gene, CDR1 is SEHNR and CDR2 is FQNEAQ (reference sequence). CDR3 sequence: CAILVPLSGANVLTF. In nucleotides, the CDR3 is TGTGCCATCCTCGTACCTCTCTCTGGGGCCAACGTCCTGACTTTC.

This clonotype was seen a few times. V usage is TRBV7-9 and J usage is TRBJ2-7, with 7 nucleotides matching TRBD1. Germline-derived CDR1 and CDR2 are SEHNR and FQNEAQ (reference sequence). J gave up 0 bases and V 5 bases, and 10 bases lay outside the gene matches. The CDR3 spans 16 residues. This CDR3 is CASSPYLGTASYEQYF. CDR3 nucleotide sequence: TGTGCCAGCAGCCCCTACCTGGGGACAGCCTCCTACGAGCAGTACTTC.

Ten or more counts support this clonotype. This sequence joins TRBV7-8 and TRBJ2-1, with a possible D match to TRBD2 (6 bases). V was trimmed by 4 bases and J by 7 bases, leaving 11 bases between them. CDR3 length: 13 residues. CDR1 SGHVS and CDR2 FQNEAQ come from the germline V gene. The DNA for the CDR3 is TGTGCCAGCAGCTCTGGACTAATTAATGAGCAGTTCTTC. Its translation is CASSSGLINEQFF.

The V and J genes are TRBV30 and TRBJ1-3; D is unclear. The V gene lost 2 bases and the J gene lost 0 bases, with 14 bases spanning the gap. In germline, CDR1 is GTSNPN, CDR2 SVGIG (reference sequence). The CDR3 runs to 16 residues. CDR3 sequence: CAWSPGAPLSGNTIYF. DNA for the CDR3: TGTGCCTGGAGTCCGGGCGCGCCCCTCTCTGGAAACACCATATATTTT. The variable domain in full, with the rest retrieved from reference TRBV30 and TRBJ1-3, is SQTIHQWPATLVQPVGSPLSLECTVEGTSNPNLYWYRQAAGRGLQLLFYSVGIGQISSEVPQNLSASRPQDRQFILSSKKLLLSDSGFYLCAWSPGAPLSGNTIYFGEGSWLTVV.

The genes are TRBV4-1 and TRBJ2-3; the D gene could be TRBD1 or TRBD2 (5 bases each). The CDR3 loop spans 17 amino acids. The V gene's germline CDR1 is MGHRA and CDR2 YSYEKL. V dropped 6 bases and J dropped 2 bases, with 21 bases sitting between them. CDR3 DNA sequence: TGCGCCAGCAGAGGACAAGTAGGGGACCATTACACAGATACGCAGTATTTT. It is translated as CASRGQVGDHYTDTQYF.

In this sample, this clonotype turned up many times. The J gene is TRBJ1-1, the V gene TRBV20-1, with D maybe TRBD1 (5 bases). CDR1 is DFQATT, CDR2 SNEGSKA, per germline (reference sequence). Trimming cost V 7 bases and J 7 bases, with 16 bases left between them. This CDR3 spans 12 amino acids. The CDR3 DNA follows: TGCAGTGGCGGGACCGGGGGGAGTGAAGCTTTCTTT. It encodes CSGGTGGSEAFF.

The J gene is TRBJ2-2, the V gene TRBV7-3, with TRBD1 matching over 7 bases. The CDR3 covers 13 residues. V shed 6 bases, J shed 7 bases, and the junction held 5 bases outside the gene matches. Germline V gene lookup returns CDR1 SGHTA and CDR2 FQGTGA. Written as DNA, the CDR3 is TGTGCCAGCAGTAGACAGGGCGGCGGGGAGCTGTTTTTT. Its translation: CASSRQGGGELFF. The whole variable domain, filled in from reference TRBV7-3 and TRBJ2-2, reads GAGVSQTPSNKVTEKGKYVELRCDPISGHTALYWYRQSLGQGPEFLIYFQGTGAADDSGLPNDRFFAVRPEGSVSTLKIQRTERGDSAVYLCASSRQGGGELFFGEGSRLTVL.

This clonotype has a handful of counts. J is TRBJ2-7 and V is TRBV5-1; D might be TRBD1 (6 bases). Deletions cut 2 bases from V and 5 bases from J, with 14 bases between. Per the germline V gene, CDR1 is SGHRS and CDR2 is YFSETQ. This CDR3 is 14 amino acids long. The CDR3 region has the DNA TGCGCCAGCAGCTTAGTTTGGGGGCGCGACGAGCAGTACTTC. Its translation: CASSLVWGRDEQYF.

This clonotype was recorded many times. CDR3 protein: CASETGSYEQYF. DNA of the CDR3: TGTGCCAGCGAAACGGGGTCCTACGAGCAGTACTTC. This chain uses TRBV7-9 with TRBJ2-7; D perhaps matches TRBD2 (5 bases). V lost 8 bases, J lost 1 base, and 9 bases lay in between. CDR3 length: 12 residues. The germline V gene has CDR1 SEHNR and CDR2 FQNEAQ (reference sequence).